This T cell receptor beta chain was retrieved from a study of cytomegalovirus exposure and HLA in healthy donors. This clone was picked up a small number of times. Its antigen is unknown. The CDR3 is 18 residues long. Germline V lookup: CDR1 SGHAT, CDR2 FQNNGV. V shed 4 bases, J shed 10 bases, and the junction held 23 bases outside the gene matches. Whole-study results and caveats: A classifier reportedly called cytomegalovirus status with high sensitivity and specificity.

It was with 60 Vbeta and 13 Jbeta primers that the PCR ran. The protocol was immunoSEQ multiplex PCR, while the TCRdb copy is restricted to in-frame clones and leaves out a portion. The table has over 150,000 clones, 82% seen once. Donors consisted of healthy bone marrow donors. The chain employs TRBV11-2 and TRBJ1-1, with 8 bases aligning to TRBD1. This clonotype was obtained from a girl aged 5-17 years in good health and CMV-seropositive. The specimen was PBMCs. CDR3 amino acids: CASSSSGRKTGGGIGAFF. CDR3 DNA: TGTGCCAGCAGCTCCTCCGGAAGGAAAACAGGGGGGGGAATTGGAGCTTTCTTT.